The 22 T cell receptor beta chains presented below share a single source sample, sequenced in a study of blood T cells in healthy people across ages. Together with a sample-barcoded 5' primer, a J-beta primer mix was included in a second PCR lasting about 7 to 12 cycles. MiXCR was run by TCRdb on the 5' RACE reads, yielding one entry per CDR3 protein. The table lists some 1.5 million distinct CDR3 sequences, 28% of them singletons, with about 8% in the top ten. Sequencing was done on a sample of blood. The receptors were gathered from a woman aged 25 to 45 in good health.

To note about this clonotype: A much larger clone lies a single base off, so this may be a read error. The rearrangement links TRBV7-2 to TRBJ2-7; 15 bases agree with TRBD2. J was trimmed by 3 bases and V by 5 bases; bases with no gene match: 5. CDR1 is SGHTA, CDR2 FQGNSA, per germline. The CDR3 runs 16 residues. Written as DNA, the CDR3 is TGTGCCAGCAGCCCCCTGGGACTAGCGGGAGGCTACGAGCAGTACTTC. Translation gives CASSPLGLAGGYEQYF.

This clonotype occurred many times. The rearrangement uses TRBV7-2 and TRBJ1-2, with D tentatively TRBD1 (5 bases). Between the trimmed V and J ends, which lost 6 bases and 5 bases, there was a span of 16 bases. CDR1 and CDR2 from the germline V gene are SGHTA and FQGNSA. The CDR3 runs to 14 residues. As DNA, the CDR3 is TGTGCCAGCAGTCAAACACCGGGGGGGTATGGCTACACCTTC. It encodes CASSQTPGGYGYTF.

As to this clonotype: This may stem from a read error, because a much larger clone lies one nucleotide away. J is TRBJ1-2 and V is TRBV29-1; perhaps TRBD1 as D (6 bases). This CDR3 has 12 amino acids. Germline loops: CDR1 SQVTM, CDR2 ANQGSEA. The V gene lost 5 bases and the J gene lost 3 bases, with 10 bases spanning the gap. The CDR3 spells CSVWTDDYGYTF. CDR3 coding DNA: TGCAGCGTTTGGACAGACGACTATGGCTACACCTTC.

This clonotype was seen more than once but under ten times. The chain recombines TRBV18 with TRBJ1-2; D gene unclear. The CDR3 extends over 12 amino acids. Trimming left V 3 bases short and J 7 bases short, with 9 bases between. Germline CDR1 reads KGHSH; CDR2 reads LQKENI. CDR3 DNA: TGTGCCAGCTCACCCACGAAGGCTGGCTACACCTTC. This codes for CASSPTKAGYTF.

The rearrangement links TRBV7-6 to TRBJ2-1; the D gene is possibly TRBD2 (6 bases). The CDR3 covers 16 residues. Germline values: CDR1 SGHVS, CDR2 FNYEAQ. The V gene lost 5 bases and the J gene lost 5 bases, with 19 bases spanning the gap. CDR3 nucleotides: TGTGCCAGCAGCCAAGTCCCTGCTGGGGGGAACAATGAGCAGTTCTTC. Its protein is CASSQVPAGGNNEQFF.

The V call is TRBV29-1, the J call TRBJ2-3; D might be TRBD1 (6 bases). Germline-derived CDR1 and CDR2 are SQVTM and ANQGSEA. V dropped 6 bases and J dropped 0 bases, with 19 bases sitting between them. The CDR3 runs to 16 residues. CDR3 sequence (DNA): TGCAGCGTGATGATCGCAGGGGCCCCTAGCACAGATACGCAGTATTTT. Translation: CSVMIAGAPSTDTQYF.

This clonotype was observed a handful of times. This chain joins TRBV3-1 and TRBJ2-7; D is unresolved. Germline CDR1 reads LGHDT; CDR2 reads YNNKEL (reference sequence). With 0 bases removed from V and 1 base from J, the gap between germline ends came to 13 bases. This CDR3 region has 16 residues. CDR3 loop: CASSQDLRRRSYEQYF. CDR3 nucleotides: TGTGCCAGCAGCCAAGATTTGAGACGCCGGTCCTACGAGCAGTACTTC.

The chain has TRBV6-2 or TRBV6-3 and TRBJ2-7, with TRBD2 as a possible D gene (5 bases). With 0 bases removed from V and 2 bases from J, the gap between germline ends came to 11 bases. This CDR3 is built from 15 residues. Germline V gene sequence: CDR1 MNHEY, CDR2 SVGEGT. Written as DNA, the CDR3 is TGTGCCAGCAGTTACTCGTCGGGATGGCCCTACGAGCAGTACTTC. This gives the protein CASSYSSGWPYEQYF.

This clonotype has just a few counts. The chain is built from TRBV28 and TRBJ1-6; 7 positions match TRBD1. Trimming removed 6 bases from V and 10 bases from J; junction bases left unmatched: 3. The V gene's germline CDR1 is MDHEN and CDR2 SYDVKM. CDR3 length: 12 residues. The CDR3 sequence: CASRGTASPLHF. The CDR3, as DNA: TGTGCCAGCAGGGGGACAGCCTCACCCCTCCACTTT. The full variable domain, rest sourced from reference TRBV28 and TRBJ1-6, is DVKVTQSSRYLVKRTGEKVFLECVQDMDHENMFWYRQDPGLGLRLIYFSYDVKMKEKGDIPEGYSVSREKKERFSLILESASTNQTSMYLCASRGTASPLHFGNGTRLTVT.

A few counts support this clonotype. This chain uses TRBV27 with TRBJ2-7; D may be TRBD1 or TRBD2 (7 bases each). The CDR3 is made up of 16 amino acids. V was trimmed by 0 bases and J by 3 bases, leaving 15 bases between them. The germline V gene has CDR1 MNHEY and CDR2 SMNVEV (reference sequence). CDR3 DNA sequence: TGTGCCAGCAGTTTATCGAGCCAGGGGGGGGACTACGAGCAGTACTTC. It translates to CASSLSSQGGDYEQYF.

V gene TRBV2 combines with J gene TRBJ2-5; D is uncertain. CDR3 size: 14 residues. Germline CDR1 reads SNHLY; CDR2 reads FYNNEI. V dropped 4 bases and J dropped 7 bases, with 16 bases sitting between them. DNA of the CDR3: TGTGCCAGCAGTGGCGAAGGTTTGGTCGGGACCCAGTACTTC. This codes for CASSGEGLVGTQYF.

This clonotype was observed many times. CDR3 in amino acids: CSARDSHGGAGETQYF. Here the CDR3 DNA reads TGCAGTGCTAGAGATAGCCATGGGGGGGCCGGGGAGACCCAGTACTTC. The chain recombines TRBV20-1 with TRBJ2-5, with D perhaps matching TRBD2 (7 bases). Germline lookup yields CDR1 DFQATT and CDR2 SNEGSKA (reference sequence). The CDR3 consists of 16 residues. V dropped 0 bases and J dropped 5 bases, with 19 bases sitting between them.

This clonotype was detected a few times. J is TRBJ2-1 and V is TRBV6-2 or TRBV6-3; 12 bases are shared with TRBD2. Looked up from germline, CDR1 is MNHEY and CDR2 is SVGEGT. The CDR3 sequence is 24 residues long. Unmatched junction bases numbered 22, after V lost 1 base and J lost 0 bases. The CDR3 here is CASSYYLRMTGLAGPRGSYNEQFF. The CDR3 nucleotides read TGTGCCAGCAGTTACTATCTTCGGATGACGGGACTAGCGGGCCCTAGGGGCTCCTACAATGAGCAGTTCTTC.

This clonotype occurred many times. The chain combines TRBV7-2 with TRBJ2-3; D perhaps matches TRBD1 (6 bases). The CDR3 is made up of 13 amino acids. Trimming removed 4 bases at V and 3 bases at J, with 8 bases between. Looked up from germline, CDR1 is SGHTA and CDR2 is FQGNSA. This chain's CDR3 is CASSYRETDTQYF. The DNA for the CDR3 is TGTGCCAGCAGCTACAGGGAAACAGATACGCAGTATTTT.

This clonotype was seen many times. The chain couples TRBV6-1 to TRBJ2-1; 11 nucleotides line up with TRBD2. V was pared by 4 bases and J by 4 bases, with 6 bases of the junction left unmatched. This CDR3 has 16 amino acids. In germline, CDR1 is MNHNS, CDR2 SASEGT. The CDR3 DNA is TGTGCCAGCAGTGGGACCGGGACTAGCGGATACAATGAGCAGTTCTTC. This gives the protein CASSGTGTSGYNEQFF.

The chain couples TRBV12-3 or TRBV12-4 to TRBJ1-4; 7 bases match TRBD1. V dropped 5 bases and J dropped 10; count of bases not matched to a gene: 7. The CDR3 contains 13 residues. The CDR3 protein is CASSIGGRRKLFF. The CDR3 DNA follows: TGTGCCAGCAGTATAGGGGGCCGGCGAAAACTGTTTTTT.

The V and J genes are TRBV20-1 and TRBJ2-1; 10 bases map to TRBD2. Germline-derived CDR1 and CDR2 are DFQATT and SNEGSKA (reference sequence). This CDR3 spans 15 amino acids. The V segment lost 8 bases and the J segment 6 bases; nucleotides outside the gene matches: 13. The CDR3 DNA follows: TGCAGTACTCTCTGGGGAACTAGCGGGACCAATGAGCAGTTCTTC. This codes for CSTLWGTSGTNEQFF.

This sequence joins TRBV12-3 or TRBV12-4 and TRBJ1-6; D gene ambiguous. V lost 1 base, J lost 7 bases, and 17 bases lay in between. The CDR3 length is 17 residues. The chain's CDR3 is CASSLELPRTTNSPLHF. CDR3 DNA: TGTGCCAGCAGTTTAGAGCTGCCACGAACAACCAATTCACCCCTCCACTTT.

As concerns this clonotype: A much larger clonotype is one base distant, so this may be a read error. The V and J genes are TRBV6-6 and TRBJ2-1, with no clear D. The V and J ends lost 3 bases and 10 bases respectively, with 13 bases between them. The CDR3 contains 13 residues. Germline assignment: CDR1 MNHNY and CDR2 SVGAGI (reference sequence). In nucleotides, the CDR3 is TGTGCCAGCAGTTATCCTAGTACCCACGAGCAGTTCTTC. Its protein is CASSYPSTHEQFF.

CDR3 sequence: CASSSHAIPKQEQFF. In nucleotides, the CDR3 is TGTGCCAGCAGCTCTCACGCCATCCCCAAGCAGGAGCAGTTCTTC. The chain carries TRBV7-2 and TRBJ2-1, with D uncertain. This CDR3 is 15 amino acids long. V lost 4 bases to trimming and J lost 10 bases, with 20 bases between them. Germline V gene data show CDR1 as SGHTA and CDR2 as FQGNSA.

On this clonotype itself: At one boundary the junction diverges from the germline segment, which might be a read error. The chain carries TRBV6-4 and TRBJ2-1; D is ambiguous. CDR3 size: 11 residues. Germline CDR1 is MRHNA and CDR2 is SNTAGT. The CDR3 sequence is CAGSECNEQFF. Here the CDR3 DNA reads TGTGCCGGCAGTGAATGCAATGAGCAGTTCTTC.

V usage is TRBV29-1 and J usage is TRBJ2-7; perhaps TRBD2 as D (5 bases). This CDR3 region has 13 residues. Per the germline V gene, CDR1 is SQVTM and CDR2 is ANQGSEA. V lost 4 bases and J 0 bases, leaving 10 bases between the germline ends. The CDR3 region has the DNA TGCAGCGTTGCGGGAATCATCTCCTACGAGCAGTACTTC. Its protein is CSVAGIISYEQYF.